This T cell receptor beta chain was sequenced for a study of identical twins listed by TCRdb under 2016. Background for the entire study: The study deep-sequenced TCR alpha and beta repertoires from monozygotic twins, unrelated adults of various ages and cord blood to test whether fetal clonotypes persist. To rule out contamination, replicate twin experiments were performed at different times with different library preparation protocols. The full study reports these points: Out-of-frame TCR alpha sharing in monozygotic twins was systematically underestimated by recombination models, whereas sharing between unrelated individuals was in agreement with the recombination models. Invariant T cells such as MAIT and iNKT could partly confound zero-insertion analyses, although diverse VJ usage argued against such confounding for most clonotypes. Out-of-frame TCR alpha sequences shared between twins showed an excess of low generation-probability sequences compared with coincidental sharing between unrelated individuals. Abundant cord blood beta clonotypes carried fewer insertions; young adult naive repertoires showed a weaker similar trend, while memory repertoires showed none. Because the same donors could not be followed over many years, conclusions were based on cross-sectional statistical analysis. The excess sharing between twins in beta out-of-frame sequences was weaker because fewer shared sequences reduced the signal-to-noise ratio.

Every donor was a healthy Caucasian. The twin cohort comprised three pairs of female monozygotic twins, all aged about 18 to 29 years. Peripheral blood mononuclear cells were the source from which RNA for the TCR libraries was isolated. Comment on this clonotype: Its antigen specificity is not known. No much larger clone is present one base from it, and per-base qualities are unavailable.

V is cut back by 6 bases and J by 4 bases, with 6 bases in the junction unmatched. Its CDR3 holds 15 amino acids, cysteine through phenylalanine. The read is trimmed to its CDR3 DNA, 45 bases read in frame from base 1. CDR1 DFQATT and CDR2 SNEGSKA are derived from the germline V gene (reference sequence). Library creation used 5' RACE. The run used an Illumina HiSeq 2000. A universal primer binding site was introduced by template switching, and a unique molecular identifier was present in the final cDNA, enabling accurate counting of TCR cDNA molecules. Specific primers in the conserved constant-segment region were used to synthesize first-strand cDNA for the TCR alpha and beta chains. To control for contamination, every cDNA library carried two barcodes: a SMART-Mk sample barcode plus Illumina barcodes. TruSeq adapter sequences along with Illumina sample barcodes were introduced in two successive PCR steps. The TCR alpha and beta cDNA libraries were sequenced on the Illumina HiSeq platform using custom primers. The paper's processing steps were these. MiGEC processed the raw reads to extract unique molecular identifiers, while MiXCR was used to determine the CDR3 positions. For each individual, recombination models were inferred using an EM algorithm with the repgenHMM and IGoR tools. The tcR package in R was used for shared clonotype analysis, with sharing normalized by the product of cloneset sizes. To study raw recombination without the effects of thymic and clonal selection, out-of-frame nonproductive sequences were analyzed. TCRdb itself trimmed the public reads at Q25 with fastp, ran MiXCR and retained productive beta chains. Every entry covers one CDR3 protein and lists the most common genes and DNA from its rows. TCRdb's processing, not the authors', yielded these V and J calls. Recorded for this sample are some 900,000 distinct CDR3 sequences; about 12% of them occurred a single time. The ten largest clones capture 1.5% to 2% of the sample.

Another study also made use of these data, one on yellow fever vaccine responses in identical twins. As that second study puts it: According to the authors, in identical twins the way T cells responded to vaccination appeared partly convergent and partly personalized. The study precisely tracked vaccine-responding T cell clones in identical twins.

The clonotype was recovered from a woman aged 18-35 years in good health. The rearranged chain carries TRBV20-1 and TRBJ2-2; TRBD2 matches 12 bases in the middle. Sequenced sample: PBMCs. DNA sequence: TGCAGTGCGAGACCTAGCGGGAGGGCCACCGGGGAGCTGTTTTTT. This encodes CSARPSGRATGELFF.